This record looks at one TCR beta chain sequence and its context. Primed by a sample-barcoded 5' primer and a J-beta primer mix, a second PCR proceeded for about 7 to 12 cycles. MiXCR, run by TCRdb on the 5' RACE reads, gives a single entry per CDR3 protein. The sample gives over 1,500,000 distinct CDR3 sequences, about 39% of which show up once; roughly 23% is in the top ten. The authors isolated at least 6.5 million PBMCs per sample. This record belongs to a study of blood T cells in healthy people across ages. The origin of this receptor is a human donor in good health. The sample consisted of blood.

CDR3 DNA sequence: TGTGCCAGCAGTTTATGGACCCGTACGGTTGGCAGAGGGTGGTATGAGCAGTTCTTC. This gives the protein CASSLWTRTVGRGWYEQFF. The chain uses TRBV27 and TRBJ2-1, with a possible D match to TRBD2 (5 bases). The CDR3 sequence is 19 residues long. Germline V gene sequence: CDR1 MNHEY, CDR2 SMNVEV (reference sequence). The V and J ends lost 1 base and 8 bases respectively, with 27 bases between them.